These 25 T cell receptor beta chains were all obtained from the same sample, sequenced in a study of T cell responses to AZD1222 COVID-19 vaccine. Sequenced by immunoSEQ multiplex PCR; TCRdb stores in-frame clones only, minus some. This sample yields about 140,000 clones, of which about 90% are seen a single time; roughly 1.3% belongs to the top ten. The sample consisted of peripheral blood, taken on day 0 of AZD1222 vaccination. The receptors were sampled from an adult in good health.

The gene calls are TRBV4-3 and TRBJ1-3; 9 bases line up with TRBD1. The CDR3 runs to 15 residues. CDR1 and CDR2 (germline): LGHNA, YSLEER. Losses at the gene ends were 6 bases for V and 0 bases for J; bases not matched to a gene: 3. CDR3: CASSPDRGSGNTIYF. The CDR3 DNA follows: TGCGCCAGCAGTCCGGACAGGGGCTCTGGAAACACCATATATTTT.

The V and J genes are TRBV27 and TRBJ1-2; D ambiguous. Germline values: CDR1 MNHEY, CDR2 SMNVEV (reference sequence). The CDR3 loop spans 14 amino acids. Trimming cost V 3 bases and J 0 bases, with 8 bases left between them. In nucleotides, the CDR3 is TGTGCCAGCAGTTTCCTCGCGGCTAACTATGGCTACACCTTC. Amino acids: CASSFLAANYGYTF.

V and J are TRBV3-1 (or the pseudogene TRBV3-2) and TRBJ1-2; D not certain. The CDR3 covers 14 residues. CDR1 and CDR2 from the germline V gene are LGHDT and YNNKEL (reference sequence). The germline V and J ends were trimmed by 0 bases and 4 bases, with 9 bases remaining between them. Written as DNA, the CDR3 is TGTGCCAGCAGCCAAGAGGGAGGGAGCTATGGCTACACCTTC. Its translation: CASSQEGGSYGYTF.

This sequence joins TRBV18 and TRBJ1-3, with 8 positions matching TRBD1. The length of the CDR3 is 16 residues. Germline lookup yields CDR1 KGHSH and CDR2 LQKENI. The ends lost 3 bases at V and 4 bases at J; junction bases unmatched: 8. CDR3 in amino acids: CASSPRTGTIGNTIYF. CDR3 bases: TGTGCCAGCTCACCCAGGACAGGGACGATAGGAAACACCATATATTTT.

The chain uses TRBV2 and TRBJ1-2; no firm D call. Trimming removed 2 bases from V and 5 bases from J, with 15 bases in between. This CDR3 has 15 amino acids. Germline V CDR1 and CDR2: SNHLY, FYNNEI. The CDR3 loop is CASSELSVPTYGYTF. The DNA for the CDR3 is TGTGCCAGCAGTGAATTGTCAGTTCCTACATATGGCTACACCTTC. The variable domain in full, completed from reference TRBV2 and TRBJ1-2, reads EPEVTQTPSHQVTQMGQEVILRCVPISNHLYFYWYRQILGQKVEFLVSFYNNEISEKSEIFDDQFSVERPDGSNFTLKIRSTKLEDSAMYFCASSELSVPTYGYTFGSGTRLTVV.

V usage is TRBV12-3 or TRBV12-4 and J usage is TRBJ1-1; no definite D call. The V gene lost 7 bases and the J gene lost 6 bases, with 9 bases spanning the gap. This CDR3 has 11 amino acids. The CDR3 region is CASTIKAEAFF. The CDR3 nucleotides are TGTGCCAGCACCATAAAGGCTGAAGCTTTCTTT.

This clone appeared once. This rearrangement joins TRBV30 to TRBJ1-6, with D perhaps matching TRBD1 (6 bases). In germline, CDR1 is GTSNPN, CDR2 SVGIG (reference sequence). V lost 0 bases to trimming and J lost 9 bases, with 18 bases between them. The CDR3 sequence is 16 residues long. The CDR3 region has the DNA TGTGCCTGGAGTGTACCGGGAGGGGGGATTTTTTCACCCCTCCACTTT. Protein sequence: CAWSVPGGGIFSPLHF.

The V and J genes are TRBV6-5 and TRBJ2-7, with D unresolved. The CDR3 is 14 residues long. Per germline, CDR1 MNHEY and CDR2 SVGAGI. V was shortened by 2 bases and J by 3 bases, with 11 bases between the two germline ends. In DNA form, the CDR3 reads TGTGCCAGCAGTTACGGGCAGAACGTCTACGAGCAGTACTTC. Protein product: CASSYGQNVYEQYF.

J is TRBJ1-3 and V is TRBV2; D unclear. V was pared by 7 bases and J by 8 bases, with 12 bases between. Germline V gene lookup returns CDR1 SNHLY and CDR2 FYNNEI. The CDR3 spans 12 residues. The CDR3 loop is CASKDNGDTIYF. For the CDR3, the DNA is TGTGCCAGCAAGGATAATGGGGACACCATATATTTT.

V usage is TRBV19 and J usage is TRBJ1-1, with D maybe TRBD1 (6 bases). The V end was cut by 9 bases, the J end by 1 base, with 15 bases between. Germline assignment: CDR1 LNHDA and CDR2 SQIVND (reference sequence). The CDR3 is 14 amino acids. The CDR3 DNA reads as TGTGCCAGCCATACGGGACATACGAACACTGAAGCTTTCTTT. Protein product: CASHTGHTNTEAFF.

The chain employs TRBV5-6 and TRBJ1-2; a possible D gene is TRBD1 (5 bases). CDR3 length equals 15 residues. CDR1 and CDR2 from the germline V gene are SGHDT and YYEEEE. Trimming removed 0 bases at V and 0 bases at J, with 9 bases between. The CDR3 protein is CASSLGQRANYGYTF. CDR3 coding DNA: TGTGCCAGCAGCTTGGGACAGCGAGCTAACTATGGCTACACCTTC.

This clone was picked up one time. The chain uses TRBV7-8 and TRBJ2-7; 7 positions match TRBD1. This CDR3 has 15 amino acids. The V and J ends lost 5 bases and 2 bases, in that order; junction bases with no gene match: 9. In germline, CDR1 is SGHVS, CDR2 FQNEAQ. The CDR3, as DNA: TGTGCCAGCAGCGGCAGCCGGGACAGAACCTACGAGCAGTACTTC. Encoded protein: CASSGSRDRTYEQYF. Filled out from reference TRBV7-8 and TRBJ2-7, the complete variable domain reads GAGVSQSPRYKVAKRGQDVALRCDPISGHVSLFWYQQALGQGPEFLTYFQNEAQLDKSGLPSDRFFAERPEGSVSTLKIQRTQQEDSAVYLCASSGSRDRTYEQYFGPGTRLTVT.

The CDR3 region is CASRSWGTGPPGELFF. CDR3 coding DNA: TGTGCCAGCCGCTCTTGGGGGACAGGGCCCCCCGGGGAGCTGTTTTTT. The gene calls are TRBV7-9 and TRBJ2-2, with 9 positions matching TRBD1. In germline, CDR1 is SEHNR, CDR2 FQNEAQ (reference sequence). With 8 bases clipped from V and 6 bases from J, the junction kept 13 bases outside the gene matches. The CDR3 runs to 16 residues.

Points on this clone: Within the sample, other DNA sequences also encode this same CDR3. V usage is TRBV6-5 and J usage is TRBJ2-7; 7 bases are shared with TRBD1. J was trimmed by 2 bases and V by 0 bases; bases with no gene match: 1. The CDR3 length is 14 residues. The germline V gene has CDR1 MNHEY and CDR2 SVGAGI. In DNA, the CDR3 is TGTGCCAGCAGTTACTCAACAGGGGCCTACGAGCAGTACTTC. Amino acids: CASSYSTGAYEQYF.

The rearrangement links TRBV5-6 to TRBJ1-3, with unresolved D. In germline, CDR1 is SGHDT, CDR2 YYEEEE. The CDR3 totals 14 residues. V was clipped by 3 bases and J by 3 bases, with 10 bases between them. The CDR3 protein is CASSSDTYGNTIYF. The CDR3 bases are TGTGCCAGCAGCTCCGACACGTATGGAAACACCATATATTTT.

V gene TRBV11-2 combines with J gene TRBJ1-1; TRBD1 agrees at 9 bases. The CDR3 runs 14 residues. The V segment lost 2 bases and the J segment 4 bases; nucleotides outside the gene matches: 2. From germline, CDR1 is SGHAT and CDR2 FQNNGV. Here the CDR3 reads CASSLWGQGTEAFF. CDR3 in DNA: TGTGCCAGCAGCTTATGGGGACAGGGCACTGAAGCTTTCTTT.

The chain is built from TRBV9 and TRBJ2-7; D is perhaps TRBD1 (5 bases). CDR1 is SGDLS, CDR2 YYNGEE, per germline. This CDR3 has 15 residues. V shed 2 bases and J shed 4 bases, with 16 bases lying between them. CDR3 nucleotide sequence: TGTGCCAGCAGCGTCGGCCCTTCGACAGATTACGAGCAGTACTTC. It yields the protein CASSVGPSTDYEQYF.

The rearrangement links TRBV5-6 to TRBJ2-3; tentative D call: TRBD2 (5 bases). The CDR3 covers 13 residues. The V gene lost 3 bases and the J gene lost 0 bases, with 5 bases spanning the gap. Germline CDR1 SGHDT, CDR2 YYEEEE. As DNA, the CDR3 is TGTGCCAGCAGCTGGACTAGCACAGATACGCAGTATTTT. It translates to CASSWTSTDTQYF.

The chain links TRBV2 to TRBJ1-2; D gene uncertain. CDR1 is SNHLY and CDR2 is FYNNEI in the germline V gene. Trimming took 7 bases from V and 3 from J, leaving 15 bases between them. This CDR3 is built from 14 residues. The CDR3 spells CASTPERGYYGYTF. The CDR3 nucleotides are TGTGCCAGCACCCCTGAGCGGGGATACTATGGCTACACCTTC.

The rearrangement uses TRBV28 and TRBJ1-1; possibly TRBD1 for D (5 bases). CDR1 and CDR2 (germline): MDHEN, SYDVKM. There are 12 residues in the CDR3. V was pared by 11 bases and J by 3 bases, with 13 bases between. CDR3 protein: CAASGGYTEAFF. In nucleotides, the CDR3 is TGTGCCGCCTCCGGGGGATACACTGAAGCTTTCTTT.

This clone was found once. The chain carries TRBV19 and TRBJ1-2; 7 bases line up with TRBD1. The CDR3 contains 17 residues. CDR1 and CDR2 (germline): LNHDA, SQIVND (reference sequence). The V gene end was trimmed by 5 bases and the J gene end by 3 bases; junction bases not matched to a gene: 15. Here the CDR3 DNA reads TGTGCCAGTAGTTTTTCTGGACAGGTTTGGGGTGACTATGGCTACACCTTC. Translating gives CASSFSGQVWGDYGYTF.

V gene TRBV7-2 combines with J gene TRBJ2-3; 9 bases fit TRBD2. Germline loops: CDR1 SGHTA, CDR2 FQGNSA. After removal of 5 bases from V and 4 bases from J, the junction contained 10 bases not matched to a gene. This CDR3 has 16 residues. CDR3 bases: TGTGCCAGCAGCCTTAGGGGGCGGGAGGGGTCAGATACGCAGTATTTT. This gives the protein CASSLRGREGSDTQYF.

The rearrangement links TRBV6-5 to TRBJ2-7; no firm D call. This CDR3 region has 13 residues. CDR1 and CDR2 from the germline V gene are MNHEY and SVGAGI. V was shortened by 0 bases and J by 5 bases, with 8 bases between the two germline ends. CDR3: CASSYSPLNEQYF. The CDR3 DNA follows: TGTGCCAGCAGTTACTCCCCTTTGAACGAGCAGTACTTC.

The chain links TRBV7-2 to TRBJ1-3; D unclear. With 0 bases removed from V and 0 bases from J, the gap between germline ends came to 6 bases. CDR3 length equals 15 residues. Germline V lookup: CDR1 SGHTA, CDR2 FQGNSA. Written as DNA, the CDR3 is TGTGCCAGCAGCTTAGCATGGGGCTCTGGAAACACCATATATTTT. The encoded protein is CASSLAWGSGNTIYF.

As DNA, the CDR3 is TGTGCCAGTTTGGGACAGGGAAATGAGCAGTTCTTC. This sequence encodes CASLGQGNEQFF. The chain links TRBV12-3 or TRBV12-4 to TRBJ2-1; 9 bases agree with TRBD1. CDR3 length: 12 amino acids. V dropped 9 bases and J dropped 7; count of bases not matched to a gene: 4.